Each of the 3 T cell receptor beta chains below was sequenced from the same sample in a study of shared clonotypes between healthy human individuals. The method was immunoSEQ multiplex PCR; TCRdb's version includes in-frame clones alone and lacks a portion of them. In the table there are 1.6 million or so clones, over 95% of which are singletons. The sample taken for sequencing was naive CD4+ T cells sorted from blood. Documented subset: CD45RA+ positively selected. The receptors were gathered from a man in his thirties or forties in good health.

The chain uses TRBV9 and TRBJ2-7; TRBD1 might be the D (5 bases). CDR3 length: 14 residues. The germline V gene has CDR1 SGDLS and CDR2 YYNGEE. Trimming removed 3 bases at V and 9 bases at J, with 19 bases between. CDR3 residues: CASSGDSGRSVQYF. The CDR3 bases are TGTGCCAGCAGCGGCGACAGTGGTCGCTCTGTGCAGTACTTC.

The V call is TRBV9, the J call TRBJ2-1; TRBD2 is a possible D gene (6 bases). The CDR3 loop spans 15 amino acids. Germline-derived CDR1 and CDR2 are SGDLS and YYNGEE. V was pared by 0 bases and J by 10 bases, with 17 bases between. CDR3 sequence reads: CASSVVSGALKEQFF. The CDR3 DNA sequence: TGTGCCAGCAGCGTAGTTAGCGGAGCTTTGAAGGAGCAGTTCTTC.

Regarding this clone: Distinct nucleotide sequences in the sample also encode this CDR3. The V call is TRBV5-1, the J call TRBJ2-5; 7 positions match TRBD1. Germline CDR1 is SGHRS and CDR2 is YFSETQ. The CDR3 consists of 15 residues. V lost 0 bases and J lost 0; bases outside the gene matches: 2. DNA of the CDR3: TGCGCCAGCAGCTTGGCGACAGGGTACCAAGAGACCCAGTACTTC. Translating it yields CASSLATGYQETQYF.